This TCR beta chain was found in a study of blood T cell repertoires in COVID-19. About the study: Collection of acute and convalescent COVID-19 samples took place in the United States, Italy and Spain.

Individuals aged 18 to 89 years were recruited from roughly 23 US areas. In assigning cohorts, the study relied on participant-reported clinical history. Clones were read by immunoSEQ multiplex PCR, and TCRdb kept only the in-frame ones, dropping some. Counted here are about 190,000 clones, roughly 83% occurring once; the ten biggest clones make up around 5%. Sequenced material: PBMCs or T cells enriched from blood (not recorded which). This TCR derives from a man aged 35 to 55 with acute COVID-19.

The CDR3 DNA is TGTGCCAGCAGCTCGGGACAGGGGGCGACAGATACGCAGTATTTT. Translated: CASSSGQGATDTQYF. V gene TRBV11-2 combines with J gene TRBJ2-3; the match to TRBD1 covers 12 bases. CDR1 and CDR2 (germline): SGHAT, FQNNGV. The CDR3 runs to 15 residues. V was clipped by 4 bases and J by 3 bases; unmatched bases: 2.